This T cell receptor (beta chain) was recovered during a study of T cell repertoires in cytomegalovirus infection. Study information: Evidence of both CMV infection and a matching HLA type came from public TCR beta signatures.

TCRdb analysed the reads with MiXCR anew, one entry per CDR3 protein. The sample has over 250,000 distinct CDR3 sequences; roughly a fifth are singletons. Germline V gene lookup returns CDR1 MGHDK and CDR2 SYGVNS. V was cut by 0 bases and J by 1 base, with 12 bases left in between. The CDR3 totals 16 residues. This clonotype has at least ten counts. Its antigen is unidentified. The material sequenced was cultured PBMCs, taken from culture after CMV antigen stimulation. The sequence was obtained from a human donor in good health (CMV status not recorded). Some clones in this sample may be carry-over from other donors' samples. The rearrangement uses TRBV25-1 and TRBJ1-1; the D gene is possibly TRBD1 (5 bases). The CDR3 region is CASSEYGSGTNTEAFF. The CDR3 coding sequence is TGTGCCAGCAGTGAATACGGTTCAGGGACGAACACTGAAGCTTTCTTT.